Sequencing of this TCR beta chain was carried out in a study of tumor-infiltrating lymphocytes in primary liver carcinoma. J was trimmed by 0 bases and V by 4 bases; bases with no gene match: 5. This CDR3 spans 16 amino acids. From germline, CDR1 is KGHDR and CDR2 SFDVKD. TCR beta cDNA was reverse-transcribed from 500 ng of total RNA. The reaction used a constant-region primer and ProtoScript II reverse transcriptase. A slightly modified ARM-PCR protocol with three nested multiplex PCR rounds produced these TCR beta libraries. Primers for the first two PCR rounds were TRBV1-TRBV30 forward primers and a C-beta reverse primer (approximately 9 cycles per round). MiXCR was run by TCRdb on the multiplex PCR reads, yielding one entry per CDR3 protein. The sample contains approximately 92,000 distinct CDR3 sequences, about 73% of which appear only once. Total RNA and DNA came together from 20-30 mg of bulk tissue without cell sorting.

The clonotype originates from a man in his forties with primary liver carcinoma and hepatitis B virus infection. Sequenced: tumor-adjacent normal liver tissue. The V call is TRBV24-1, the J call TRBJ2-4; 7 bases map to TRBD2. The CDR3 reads CATSENSGLAKNIQYF. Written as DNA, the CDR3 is TGTGCCACCAGTGAGAATAGCGGGCTAGCCAAAAACATTCAGTACTTC.